This is a list of T cell receptor beta chains from one sample in a study of blood T cell repertoires in COVID-19. This table comes from immunoSEQ multiplex PCR, and its TCRdb copy is limited to in-frame clones, with some not included. Of about 74,000 clones listed, about 83% are singletons. The sample comprised peripheral blood. The receptor source for this set is a man in his 70s with acute or convalescent COVID-19. Both conserved end residues are part of each CDR3. The order of the fields is D gene, V gene, J gene, clone size, CDR3 protein, CDR3 DNA. D genes are given only for firm matches. Not every row has a clone size; where given, it reads once, few, many or a size class.

TRBD2,TRBV28,TRBJ2-1,NA,CASSSGLAGSNEQFF,TGTGCCAGCAGTTCCGGACTAGCCGGAAGTAATGAGCAGTTCTTC
NA,TRBV25-1,TRBJ1-2,NA,CASSRSGAGYGYTF,TGTGCCAGCAGTAGATCAGGGGCCGGCTATGGCTACACCTTC
NA,TRBV5-1,TRBJ2-2,once,CASRRSGELFF,TGCGCCAGCAGGCGCTCCGGGGAGCTGTTTTTT
NA,TRBV15,TRBJ1-1,NA,CATSRGGVGTEAFF,TGTGCCACCAGCAGAGGGGGGGTCGGCACTGAAGCTTTCTTT
NA,TRBV18,TRBJ1-4,NA,CASSPGGETTNEKLFF,TGTGCCAGCTCACCAGGGGGGGAGACAACTAATGAAAAACTGTTTTTT
TRBD1,TRBV6-5,TRBJ2-2,NA,CASRRAGQGAGELFF,TGTGCCAGCAGACGCGCGGGACAGGGGGCCGGGGAGCTGTTTTTT
NA,TRBV24-1,TRBJ2-1,NA,CATSQTGTRNEQFF,TGTGCCACCAGTCAGACCGGGACTCGCAATGAGCAGTTCTTC
NA,TRBV7-8,TRBJ2-3,once,CASSGRGGLDTQYF,TGTGCCAGCTCTGGTCGGGGAGGTTTAGATACGCAGTATTTT
TRBD2,TRBV25-1,TRBJ2-1,NA,CASSTSGVVLEQFF,TGTGCCAGCAGTACTAGCGGGGTGGTATTGGAGCAGTTCTTC
NA,TRBV7-9,TRBJ2-7,NA,CASSTAGAMAYEQYF,TGTGCCAGCAGCACGGCAGGGGCGATGGCCTACGAGCAGTACTTC
TRBD2,TRBV7-3,TRBJ2-7,many,CASSSGPSGLAGPSYEQYF,TGTGCCAGCAGCTCGGGACCAAGTGGACTAGCGGGGCCTTCCTACGAGCAGTACTTC
NA,TRBV2,TRBJ1-4,once,CASGGVGNEKLFF,TGTGCCAGCGGGGGGGTTGGTAATGAAAAACTGTTTTTT
TRBD2,TRBV12-5,TRBJ2-1,NA,CASGLAIAGGSSYNEQFF,TGTGCTAGTGGTCTCGCTATAGCGGGGGGCAGCTCCTACAATGAGCAGTTCTTC
TRBD1,TRBV4-1,TRBJ1-1,NA,CASSQDGREGAAEAFF,TGCGCCAGCAGCCAAGACGGGAGGGAGGGGGCAGCTGAAGCTTTCTTT
NA,TRBV5-1,TRBJ2-7,few,CASSYLTDYEQYF,TGCGCCAGCAGCTACTTGACAGACTACGAGCAGTACTTC
NA,TRBV19,TRBJ1-2,NA,CASSPSIGPGSNYGYTF,TGTGCCAGTAGTCCCTCGATAGGCCCAGGGTCAAACTATGGCTACACCTTC
TRBD2,TRBV6-2/TRBV6-3,TRBJ2-3,NA,CASSVLAGITDTQYF,TGTGCCAGCAGTGTACTAGCGGGGATCACAGATACGCAGTATTTT
TRBD2,TRBV28,TRBJ2-1,few,CASSSVPSGRAGNEQFF,TGTGCCAGCAGTTCCGTACCCAGCGGGAGGGCCGGGAATGAGCAGTTCTTC
NA,TRBV5-1,TRBJ2-2,NA,CASSYGFQANTGELFF,TGCGCCAGCAGCTATGGTTTTCAGGCGAACACCGGGGAGCTGTTTTTT
NA,TRBV5-8,TRBJ1-5,NA,CASSLVTDDQPQHF,TGTGCCAGCAGCTTGGTAACAGATGATCAGCCCCAGCATTTT
TRBD1,TRBV28,TRBJ2-7,once,CASRPTGTGYVSEQYF,TGTGCCAGCAGGCCGACCGGGACAGGGTATGTTTCCGAGCAGTACTTC
TRBD2,TRBV7-2,TRBJ2-7,few,CASSSTRSGSWAEQYF,TGTGCCAGCAGCTCTACACGGAGCGGGAGTTGGGCCGAGCAGTACTTC
TRBD1,TRBV28,TRBJ2-1,NA,CASSFVQGAYNEQFF,TGTGCCAGCAGTTTTGTACAGGGGGCCTACAATGAGCAGTTCTTC
TRBD2,TRBV5-8,TRBJ2-5,NA,CASSLGSSGSILETQYF,TGTGCCAGCAGCTTGGGGTCTAGCGGGTCGATTCTGGAGACCCAGTACTTC
NA,TRBV11-2,TRBJ1-6,NA,CASSSVQIYNSPLHF,TGTGCCAGCAGCTCTGTGCAGATCTATAATTCACCCCTCCACTTT
NA,TRBV10-1,TRBJ1-2,NA,CASSEAANYGYTF,TGCGCCAGCAGTGAGGCGGCTAACTATGGCTACACCTTC
NA,TRBV12-5,TRBJ2-2,NA,CASGVSHGENTGELFF,TGTGCTAGTGGTGTCTCACACGGGGAAAACACCGGGGAGCTGTTTTTT
NA,TRBV21-1,TRBJ1-1,NA,CASSPETEADTEAFF,TGTGCCAGCAGCCCCGAGACGGAAGCGGACACTGAAGCTTTCTTT
NA,TRBV6-5,TRBJ2-7,once,CATPRLRANFYEQYF,TGTGCCACTCCGAGGCTGAGGGCCAACTTCTACGAGCAGTACTTC
NA,TRBV4-1,TRBJ2-3,NA,CASSPTGGGPADTQYF,TGCGCCAGCAGCCCAACTGGGGGGGGGCCGGCAGATACGCAGTATTTT
NA,TRBV2,TRBJ2-7,NA,CASSRTRDEQYF,TGTGCCAGCAGTCGAACGAGGGACGAGCAGTACTTC